This entry features one T cell receptor (beta chain) sequence. Its specificity is unknown. This entry is derived from a study of cytomegalovirus exposure and HLA in healthy donors. Study-level findings and limits: V segments that were indistinguishable, TRBV6-2 and TRBV6-3 among them, were omitted from analysis. Sequencing likely produced, as an artifact, a cluster of highly shared sequence variants. In an earlier analysis, productive rearrangement rates for most beta V segments clustered near 87% or 30%.

The study ran its PCR with 60 Vbeta and 13 Jbeta primers. The repertoire was sequenced with immunoSEQ multiplex PCR; TCRdb's copy has only in-frame clones and lacks some. The table includes roughly 100,000 clones, around 80% detected once. V was shortened by 5 bases and J by 5 bases, with 12 bases between the two germline ends. Germline values: CDR1 MDHEN, CDR2 SYDVKM. The CDR3 is 14 residues long. The chain recombines TRBV28 with TRBJ2-2; D gene uncertain. Sequences were obtained from PBMCs. The sequence came from a woman aged 45-60 years in good health and CMV-seropositive. CDR3: CASSHLLVTGELFF. Written as DNA, the CDR3 is TGTGCCAGCAGTCACTTGTTGGTTACCGGGGAGCTGTTTTTT.